This passage covers 10 T cell receptor beta chains from one sample sequenced in a study of cytomegalovirus exposure and HLA in healthy donors. PCR involved 60 Vbeta and 13 Jbeta primers. The repertoire was sequenced with immunoSEQ multiplex PCR; TCRdb's copy has only in-frame clones and lacks some. The sample has 200,000 to 250,000 clones, approximately 78% seen once; the top ten hold about 2.6%. What was sequenced was PBMCs. The origin of the receptors is a woman between 40 and 50 years old in good health and CMV-seronegative.

The chain recombines TRBV7-9 with TRBJ2-5; no firm D call. V lost 0 bases, J lost 2 bases, and 4 bases lay in between. The CDR3 has 13 amino acids. In germline, CDR1 is SEHNR, CDR2 FQNEAQ (reference sequence). This CDR3 is CASSLAHQETQYF. The CDR3 bases are TGTGCCAGCAGCTTAGCCCATCAAGAGACCCAGTACTTC. The entire variable domain, with the rest obtained from reference TRBV7-9 and TRBJ2-5, is as follows: DTGVSQNPRHKITKRGQNVTFRCDPISEHNRLYWYRQTLGQGPEFLTYFQNEAQLEKSRLLSDRFSAERPKGSFSTLEIQRTEQGDSAMYLCASSLAHQETQYFGPGTRLLVL.

This clone was seen only a few times. The CDR3 DNA reads as TGTGCCAGCTCACCAGACATCACGAGCTCCTACGAGCAGTACTTC. Protein: CASSPDITSSYEQYF. This rearrangement joins TRBV18 to TRBJ2-7; D not certain. Per the germline V gene, CDR1 is KGHSH and CDR2 is LQKENI. Trimming removed 2 bases from V and 0 bases from J, with 11 bases in between. The CDR3 covers 15 residues.

CDR3 in DNA: TGTGCCAGCAGCCAAGACAGGAAGCACCGGGACAGGCGGGATCAGCCCCAGCATTTT. Protein: CASSQDRKHRDRRDQPQHF. The chain carries TRBV4-2 and TRBJ1-5; 8 bases are a match to TRBD1. Germline V lookup: CDR1 LGHNA, CDR2 YNFKEQ. V was pared by 0 bases and J by 5 bases, with 15 bases of the junction left unmatched. The CDR3 is made up of 19 amino acids.

The chain carries TRBV11-2 and TRBJ2-7; D remains unclear. Trimming stripped 0 bases from V and 0 bases from J, with 15 bases between. The germline CDR1 and CDR2 sequences are SGHAT and FQNNGV. The CDR3 spans 17 residues. The CDR3 region is CASSLEGSARSSYEQYF. The CDR3 DNA reads as TGTGCCAGCAGCTTAGAGGGCAGTGCAAGAAGCTCCTACGAGCAGTACTTC.

Only a few counts were recorded for this clone. V usage is TRBV6-1 and J usage is TRBJ1-1, with 7 bases aligning to TRBD1. CDR3 length: 14 residues. Germline trimming cut 4 bases from V and 8 bases from J; bases unmatched to any gene: 10. The germline V gene has CDR1 MNHNS and CDR2 SASEGT. CDR3 sequence: CASSATTGFLEAFF. DNA of the CDR3: TGTGCCAGCAGTGCCACGACAGGGTTTTTGGAAGCTTTCTTT.

In DNA, the CDR3 is TGTGCCAGCAGCTCACCAGGGACTAGCGGGAGAGATACGCAGTATTTT. Translated, it gives CASSSPGTSGRDTQYF. This chain uses TRBV7-9 with TRBJ2-3; 14 bases agree with TRBD2. Germline CDR1 reads SEHNR; CDR2 reads FQNEAQ (reference sequence). The length of the CDR3 is 16 residues. J gave up 5 bases and V 4 bases, and 5 bases lay outside the gene matches.

The rearrangement uses TRBV6-5 and TRBJ2-5; TRBD1 matches at 11 bases. J gave up 4 bases and V 2 bases, and 6 bases lay outside the gene matches. Germline assignment: CDR1 MNHEY and CDR2 SVGAGI. CDR3 length equals 16 residues. Here the CDR3 DNA reads TGTGCCAGCAGTTACGCCCCCGGGACAGGGGGAGAGACCCAGTACTTC. Encoded protein: CASSYAPGTGGETQYF.

This clone has more than one count but fewer than ten. The chain couples TRBV29-1 to TRBJ2-1; no definite D call. Germline V gives CDR1 SQVTM, CDR2 ANQGSEA. The CDR3 runs to 12 residues. The V gene lost 2 bases and the J gene lost 7 bases, with 9 bases spanning the gap. CDR3 loop: CSVELSGNEQFF. Written as DNA, the CDR3 is TGCAGCGTTGAACTCTCCGGGAATGAGCAGTTCTTC.

The rearrangement links TRBV2 to TRBJ2-2; TRBD2 matches 11 bases. The germline V gene has CDR1 SNHLY and CDR2 FYNNEI. The CDR3 has 14 amino acids. V trimming: 11 bases; J trimming: 1 base; junction bases outside the gene matches: 3. CDR3 sequence (DNA): TGTGCCGAAGGGACTAGCGGGAACACCGGGGAGCTGTTTTTT. Encoded protein: CAEGTSGNTGELFF.

The V and J genes are TRBV5-1 and TRBJ2-3; tentative D call: TRBD1 (5 bases). The V gene's germline CDR1 is SGHRS and CDR2 YFSETQ. The CDR3 spans 13 residues. Deletions cut 4 bases from V and 4 bases from J, with 10 bases between. This CDR3 is CASSVDSPDTQYF. In DNA form, the CDR3 reads TGCGCCAGCAGCGTAGACAGCCCAGATACGCAGTATTTT.